This TCR beta chain was captured by sequencing in a study of blood T cell repertoires in COVID-19. The length of the CDR3 is 16 residues. V was cut by 3 bases and J by 5 bases, with 20 bases left in between. Germline CDR1 is SGHNT and CDR2 is YYREEE (reference sequence). In the authors' methods: It was from reference gene primer amplification that nucleated cell counts were estimated. Using immunoSEQ multiplex PCR, the repertoire was profiled, and TCRdb retains in-frame clones only, with some absent. V and J calls and clone size are copied from that table; D and trimming were computed from the DNA. Of around 47,000 clones in the sample, around 92% were seen once.

This chain uses TRBV5-4 with TRBJ1-1; D is uncertain. The sequencing sample was made of peripheral blood. The TCR originated in a man older than 75 with active or convalescent COVID-19. DNA for the CDR3: TGTGCCAGCAGCTCCCTGGGGAGACGGACGGGAACTGAAGCTTTCTTT. The encoded protein is CASSSLGRRTGTEAFF.